These 19 T cell receptor beta chains were sequenced from one sample in a study of T cell responses to AZD1222 COVID-19 vaccine. Data came from immunoSEQ multiplex PCR; TCRdb stores just in-frame clones and leaves some out. Counted here are 150,000 to 200,000 clones, about nine tenths occurring once; the ten biggest clones make up approximately 2.9%. The material sequenced was peripheral blood, taken on day 0 of AZD1222 vaccination. The source is an adult in good health.

The chain employs TRBV20-1 and TRBJ1-4; a possible D gene is TRBD1 (5 bases). The CDR3 extends over 13 amino acids. Germline V lookup: CDR1 DFQATT, CDR2 SNEGSKA (reference sequence). Trimming removed 3 bases at V and 4 bases at J, with 9 bases between. The CDR3 protein is CSASSGLNEKLFF. CDR3 nucleotides: TGCAGTGCTAGTTCGGGGCTTAATGAAAAACTGTTTTTT.

The chain is built from TRBV5-1 and TRBJ2-1, with D tentatively TRBD1 (6 bases). V was pared by 0 bases and J by 3 bases, with 10 bases between. This CDR3 contains 15 residues. Germline V lookup: CDR1 SGHRS, CDR2 YFSETQ. CDR3 sequence (DNA): TGCGCCAGCAGCTTGGCCACGACAGGCTACAATGAGCAGTTCTTC. It is translated as CASSLATTGYNEQFF.

CDR3 sequence reads: CATEPVSGGAYNEQFF. The CDR3 nucleotides read TGTGCCACCGAGCCCGTTAGCGGGGGGGCTTACAATGAGCAGTTCTTC. V and J are TRBV10-3 and TRBJ2-1; 11 bases align to TRBD2. V gave up 10 bases and J gave up 4 bases; unmatched junction bases: 12. The germline V gene encodes CDR1 ENHRY and CDR2 SYGVKD. This CDR3 is built from 16 residues.

The chain is built from TRBV19 and TRBJ2-7; no reliable D call. Between the trimmed V and J ends, which lost 1 base and 3 bases, there was a span of 10 bases. The CDR3 extends over 14 amino acids. Per the germline V gene, CDR1 is LNHDA and CDR2 is SQIVND (reference sequence). CDR3 nucleotides: TGTGCCAGTAGTATAGCCTCTCCAGGCTACGAGCAGTACTTC. It yields the protein CASSIASPGYEQYF.

The table lists this clone with a few counts. V and J are TRBV6-5 and TRBJ1-3; D not resolved. Germline CDR1 is MNHEY and CDR2 is SVGAGI. The CDR3 spans 11 residues. Trimming removed 6 bases at V and 3 bases at J, with 3 bases between. CDR3 nucleotides: TGTGCCAGCAGCAATGGAAACACCATATATTTT. Translation gives CASSNGNTIYF.

This clone occurred once. The rearrangement links TRBV6-4 to TRBJ1-1, with no clear D. Deletions cut 2 bases from V and 4 bases from J, with 11 bases between. Germline values: CDR1 MRHNA, CDR2 SNTAGT. The CDR3 totals 14 residues. The CDR3 sequence: CASSDRRESTEAFF. DNA for the CDR3: TGTGCCAGCAGTGACCGGAGGGAGAGCACTGAAGCTTTCTTT.

CDR3 DNA: TGCGCCAGCAGCTTGGGCCTAGTTGGCACTGAAGCTTTCTTT. The encoded protein is CASSLGLVGTEAFF. This sequence joins TRBV5-1 and TRBJ1-1; no clear D. The V end lost 0 bases, the J end lost 4 bases, and 10 bases lay between the germline ends. CDR3 length equals 14 residues. From germline, CDR1 is SGHRS and CDR2 YFSETQ.

This clone was seen only a few times. V and J are TRBV11-2 and TRBJ2-3; possibly TRBD2 for D (7 bases). Germline assignment: CDR1 SGHAT and CDR2 FQNNGV. This CDR3 contains 15 residues. The V gene lost 6 bases and the J gene lost 0 bases, with 13 bases spanning the gap. The CDR3 loop reads CASSPGGLSTDTQYF. As DNA, the CDR3 is TGTGCCAGCAGTCCGGGGGGCCTTAGCACAGATACGCAGTATTTT.

The chain has TRBV7-9 and TRBJ1-3; 9 nucleotides align to TRBD1. Germline loops: CDR1 SEHNR, CDR2 FQNEAQ (reference sequence). J lost 1 base, V lost 5 bases, and 9 bases had no gene match. There are 17 residues in the CDR3. CDR3 sequence (DNA): TGTGCCAGCAGCACTGAGACGGGACAGGGATCTGGAAACACCATATATTTT. Encoded protein: CASSTETGQGSGNTIYF.

As DNA, the CDR3 is TGTGCCAGCAGGATTAGGAGGTCCACCGGGGAGCTGTTTTTT. It translates to CASRIRRSTGELFF. The chain has TRBV6-4 and TRBJ2-2, with D tentatively TRBD2 (5 bases). The CDR3 totals 14 residues. In germline, CDR1 is MRHNA, CDR2 SNTAGT. The V and J ends lost 6 bases and 4 bases respectively, with 12 bases between them.

Here the CDR3 DNA reads TGTGCCAGCAGTTTAGCGCAAAGGGGTTACACCTTC. Translation: CASSLAQRGYTF. This chain connects TRBV12-3 or TRBV12-4 to TRBJ1-2, with a possible D match to TRBD1 (5 bases). The CDR3 length is 12 residues. Trimming stripped 0 bases from V and 11 bases from J, with 10 bases between.

The chain is built from TRBV7-8 and TRBJ1-2; possibly TRBD1 for D (5 bases). The CDR3 covers 14 residues. Trimming removed 3 bases at V and 4 bases at J, with 12 bases between. Germline V gene sequence: CDR1 SGHVS, CDR2 FQNEAQ. The CDR3: CASSFGDWAYGYTF. For the CDR3, the DNA is TGTGCCAGCAGCTTCGGGGACTGGGCCTATGGCTACACCTTC.

The chain links TRBV5-4 to TRBJ2-7, with a tentative D call TRBD1 (5 bases). This CDR3 is built from 12 residues. Germline-derived CDR1 and CDR2 are SGHNT and YYREEE (reference sequence). Trimming cost V 0 bases and J 5 bases, with 6 bases left between them. CDR3 sequence reads: CASSLEGDEQYF. CDR3 in DNA: TGTGCCAGCAGCTTGGAAGGGGACGAGCAGTACTTC.

V usage is TRBV7-3 and J usage is TRBJ1-1, with 7 bases lining up with TRBD1. Germline loops: CDR1 SGHTA, CDR2 FQGTGA. The CDR3 sequence is 15 residues long. The trim removed 0 bases at V and 6 bases at J, leaving 7 bases unmatched. The DNA of the CDR3 is TGTGCCAGCAGCTTAACAGGGGGCGCGGACGCTGAAGCTTTCTTT. It encodes CASSLTGGADAEAFF.

V and J are TRBV19 and TRBJ2-2; D call uncertain. V lost 3 bases, J lost 3 bases, and 11 bases lay in between. Per germline, CDR1 LNHDA and CDR2 SQIVND (reference sequence). The CDR3 is 15 amino acids. CDR3 DNA sequence: TGTGCCAGTAGTATTGGGGTCGCACACACCGGGGAGCTGTTTTTT. The encoded protein is CASSIGVAHTGELFF.

The chain links TRBV6-2 or TRBV6-3 to TRBJ2-7, with D perhaps matching TRBD1 or TRBD2 (5 bases each). V was clipped by 4 bases and J by 3 bases, with 13 bases between them. This CDR3 region has 14 residues. Germline-derived CDR1 and CDR2 are MNHEY and SVGEGT. The CDR3 loop reads CASSWDPRGYEQYF. As DNA, the CDR3 is TGTGCCAGCAGTTGGGACCCCCGGGGCTACGAGCAGTACTTC.

The genes are TRBV25-1 and TRBJ1-1; 11 bases align to TRBD1. The V and J ends lost 4 bases and 0 bases, in that order; junction bases with no gene match: 7. CDR3 length equals 17 residues. The germline gives CDR1 MGHDK, CDR2 SYGVNS. The CDR3 nucleotides read TGTGCCAGCAGTGGCGGACAGGGGGCCATCATGAACACTGAAGCTTTCTTT. Protein: CASSGGQGAIMNTEAFF.

This chain joins TRBV5-1 and TRBJ1-1; 8 bases are shared with TRBD1. V shed 1 base and J 5 bases; nucleotides not matched to a gene: 1. Per the germline V gene, CDR1 is SGHRS and CDR2 is YFSETQ. This CDR3 contains 13 residues. The CDR3: CASSLQGATEAFF. The CDR3, as DNA: TGCGCCAGCAGCTTGCAGGGGGCGACTGAAGCTTTCTTT.

This rearrangement joins TRBV19 to TRBJ2-5, with a possible D match to TRBD2 (6 bases). This CDR3 has 13 amino acids. Germline V gene lookup returns CDR1 LNHDA and CDR2 SQIVND (reference sequence). The V and J ends lost 3 bases and 1 base respectively, with 6 bases between them. The CDR3 coding sequence is TGTGCCAGTAGTATGACTAGCCAAGAGACCCAGTACTTC. Amino acids: CASSMTSQETQYF.